The entry below gives a single T cell receptor beta chain sequence along with its context. Its target is not known. A library made for alpha chains picked up this beta chain off target, so its size means little. Time point reported: sample taken at primary tumor resection. Whole RNA obtained from tumor, nontumor lung or frozen PBMC underwent sequencing without sorting. This CDR3 is built from 13 residues. Trimming pared 8 bases from V and 0 bases from J, leaving 8 bases between. Germline V gene lookup returns CDR1 SNHLY and CDR2 FYNNEI. The data derive from a study of spatial heterogeneity in lung cancer. Looking at the study overall: Detection consistently yielded more beta chains than alpha chains. Findings of the study overall: The study found ubiquitous expanded tumor TCRs in blood more at resection than follow-up.

TCRdb re-derived calls from the 5' RACE reads in MiXCR, one entry per CDR3 protein. The sample has under 7,500 distinct CDR3 sequences, roughly 7% seen once; the top ten hold around four fifths. The sample in question was PBMCs, obtained at surgery. This clonotype was sampled from a male donor with early-stage non-small cell lung cancer. The genes are TRBV2 and TRBJ1-5; D uncertain. CDR3 residues: CASGRYSNQPQHF. The CDR3 DNA sequence: TGTGCCAGCGGCAGATATAGCAATCAGCCCCAGCATTTT.